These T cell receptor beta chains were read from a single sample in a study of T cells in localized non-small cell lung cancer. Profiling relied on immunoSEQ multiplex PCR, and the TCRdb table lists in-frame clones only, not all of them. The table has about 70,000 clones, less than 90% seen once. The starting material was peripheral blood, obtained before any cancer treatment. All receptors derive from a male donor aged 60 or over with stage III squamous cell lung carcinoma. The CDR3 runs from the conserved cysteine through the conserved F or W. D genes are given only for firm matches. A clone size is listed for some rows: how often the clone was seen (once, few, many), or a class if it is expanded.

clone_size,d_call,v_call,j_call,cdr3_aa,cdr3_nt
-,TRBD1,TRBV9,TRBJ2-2,CASSRARGLAGELFF,TGTGCCAGCAGCCGGGCCAGGGGGTTGGCCGGGGAGCTGTTTTTT
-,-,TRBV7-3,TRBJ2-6,CASSLETSGANVLTF,TGTGCCAGCAGCTTAGAAACATCTGGGGCCAACGTCCTGACTTTC
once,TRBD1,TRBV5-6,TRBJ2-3,CASSQSSRGRVTQYF,TGTGCCAGCAGTCAAAGTTCCAGGGGGCGAGTGACGCAGTATTTT
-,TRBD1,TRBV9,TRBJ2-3,CASSSARTGADTQYF,TGTGCCAGCAGCTCTGCCCGGACAGGTGCAGATACGCAGTATTTT
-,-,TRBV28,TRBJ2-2,CASKSDMSNTGELFF,TGTGCCAGCAAGTCGGACATGTCGAACACCGGGGAGCTGTTTTTT
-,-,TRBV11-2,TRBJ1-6,CASSFDSPLHF,TGTGCCAGCAGTTTCGATTCACCCCTCCACTTT
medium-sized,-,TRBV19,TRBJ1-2,CASSPFMTDLDYGYTF,TGTGCCAGTAGTCCTTTTATGACGGACTTAGACTATGGCTACACCTTC
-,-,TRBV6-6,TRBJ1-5,CASSFLTAPGNQPQHF,TGTGCCAGCAGTTTCCTGACTGCGCCTGGGAATCAGCCCCAGCATTTT
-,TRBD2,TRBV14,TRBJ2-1,CASSQASGGWNEQFF,TGTGCCAGCAGCCAAGCTAGCGGGGGGTGGAATGAGCAGTTCTTC
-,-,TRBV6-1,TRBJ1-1,CASRDPPLNTEAFF,TGTGCCAGCAGGGACCCACCTCTGAACACTGAAGCTTTCTTT
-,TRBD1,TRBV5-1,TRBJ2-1,CASSSSGTDYNEQFF,TGCGCCAGCAGCTCTTCCGGGACAGATTACAATGAGCAGTTCTTC
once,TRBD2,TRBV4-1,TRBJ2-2,CASSQEIAGRGGELFF,TGCGCCAGCAGCCAAGAAATAGCGGGGCGGGGCGGGGAGCTGTTTTTT
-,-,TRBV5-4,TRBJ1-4,CASSLAGSVGKLFF,TGTGCCAGCAGCTTGGCGGGGTCAGTAGGTAAACTGTTTTTT
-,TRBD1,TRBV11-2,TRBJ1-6,CASSLGTGGSPLHF,TGTGCCAGCAGCTTAGGGACAGGGGGGTCACCCCTCCACTTT
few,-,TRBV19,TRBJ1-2,CASSTGLGGYTF,TGTGCCAGTAGCACAGGGTTGGGCGGCTACACCTTC
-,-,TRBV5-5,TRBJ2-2,CASSPGTKNTGELFF,TGTGCCAGCAGCCCCGGGACAAAGAACACCGGGGAGCTGTTTTTT
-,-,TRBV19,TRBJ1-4,CASSIGGAPGNEKLFF,TGTGCCAGTAGTATTGGGGGCGCGCCGGGTAATGAAAAACTGTTTTTT
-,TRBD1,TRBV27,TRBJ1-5,CASSFLGQGQPQHF,TGTGCCAGCAGTTTCTTGGGACAGGGACAGCCCCAGCATTTT
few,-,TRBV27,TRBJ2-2,CASSPPGVPGELFF,TGTGCCAGCAGCCCCCCAGGGGTCCCCGGGGAGCTGTTTTTT
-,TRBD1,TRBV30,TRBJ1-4,CAWSPGGTVNEKLFF,TGTGCCTGGAGTCCAGGGGGGACGGTGAATGAAAAACTGTTTTTT
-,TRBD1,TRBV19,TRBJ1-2,CASTIPGQGAGGYTF,TGTGCCAGTACCATCCCGGGACAGGGGGCTGGTGGCTACACCTTC
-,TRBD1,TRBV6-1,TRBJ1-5,CASTRTGESNQPQHF,TGTGCCAGCACCCGGACAGGGGAGAGCAATCAGCCCCAGCATTTT
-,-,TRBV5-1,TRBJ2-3,CASSLGMEGSARLTQYF,TGCGCCAGCAGCTTAGGTATGGAGGGGTCCGCACGGCTTACGCAGTATTTT
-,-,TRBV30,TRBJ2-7,CAWSVGPYEQYF,TGTGCCTGGAGTGTTGGTCCCTACGAGCAGTACTTC
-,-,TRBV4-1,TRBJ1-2,CASSQDPTATYGYTF,TGCGCCAGCAGCCAAGATCCCACAGCAACCTATGGCTACACCTTC
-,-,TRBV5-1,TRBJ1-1,CASSLAALGMNTEAFF,TGCGCCAGCAGCTTGGCGGCCTTGGGGATGAACACTGAAGCTTTCTTT
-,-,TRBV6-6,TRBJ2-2,CASSRGHPGAGELFF,TGTGCCAGCAGCCGGGGACACCCCGGGGCCGGGGAGCTGTTTTTT
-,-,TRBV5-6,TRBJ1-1,CASSPWTPIRSEAFF,TGTGCCAGCAGCCCCTGGACCCCTATAAGGTCTGAAGCTTTCTTT
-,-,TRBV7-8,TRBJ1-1,CASSLVAGWDTEAFF,TGTGCCAGCAGCTTAGTGGCGGGGTGGGACACTGAAGCTTTCTTT
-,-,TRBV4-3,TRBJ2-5,CASSQDITTQETQYF,TGCGCCAGCAGCCAAGATATAACGACGCAAGAGACCCAGTACTTC
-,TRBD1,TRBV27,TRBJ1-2,CASSSTGLGYGYTF,TGTGCCAGCAGTTCGACAGGGCTCGGCTATGGCTACACCTTC
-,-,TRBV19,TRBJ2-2,CASSIAGELFF,TGTGCCAGTAGTATCGCTGGGGAGCTGTTTTTT
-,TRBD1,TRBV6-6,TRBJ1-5,CASSLGQEASPQHF,TGTGCCAGCAGCCTCGGACAGGAGGCTTCGCCCCAGCATTTT
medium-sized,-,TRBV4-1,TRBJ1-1,CASSQGVGRATEAFF,TGCGCCAGCAGCCAAGGCGTGGGGCGGGCCACTGAAGCTTTCTTT
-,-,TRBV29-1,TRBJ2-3,CSVDRSDTQYF,TGCAGCGTTGATCGGTCGGATACGCAGTATTTT
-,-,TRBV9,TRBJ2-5,CASSVGLGREETQYF,TGTGCCAGCAGCGTAGGCTTGGGGCGCGAAGAGACCCAGTACTTC
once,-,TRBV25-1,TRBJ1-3,CASGGVGSGNTIYF,TGTGCCAGCGGAGGGGTAGGCTCTGGAAACACCATATATTTT
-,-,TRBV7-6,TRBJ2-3,CASSLSRQRADTQYF,TGTGCCAGCAGCTTATCCCGACAGAGAGCAGATACGCAGTATTTT
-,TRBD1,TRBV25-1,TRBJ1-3,CASSPLDRASGNTIYF,TGTGCCAGCAGTCCCTTGGACAGGGCCTCCGGAAACACCATATATTTT
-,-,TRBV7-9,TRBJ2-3,CASSLVGTDTQYF,TGTGCCAGCAGCTTAGTGGGTACAGATACGCAGTATTTT
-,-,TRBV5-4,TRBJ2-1,CASSPKGWQGHNEQFF,TGTGCCAGCAGCCCGAAAGGGTGGCAGGGCCACAATGAGCAGTTCTTC
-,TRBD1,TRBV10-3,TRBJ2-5,CAIRPGTGEETQYF,TGTGCCATCAGGCCCGGGACAGGGGAAGAGACCCAGTACTTC
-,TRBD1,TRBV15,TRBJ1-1,CATSRDRGRLMNTEAFF,TGTGCCACCAGCAGAGACAGGGGGCGTTTGATGAACACTGAAGCTTTCTTT
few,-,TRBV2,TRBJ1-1,CASSDLISGTEAFF,TGTGCCAGCAGTGACTTGATATCGGGCACTGAAGCTTTCTTT
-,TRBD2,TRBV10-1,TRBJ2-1,CASSQTSGSEQFF,TGCGCCAGCAGCCAGACTAGCGGGTCTGAGCAGTTCTTC
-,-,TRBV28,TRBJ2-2,CASSLAGWAGELFF,TGTGCCAGCAGTTTAGCAGGGTGGGCCGGGGAGCTGTTTTTT
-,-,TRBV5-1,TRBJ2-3,CASSLNRATDTQYF,TGCGCCAGCAGCTTGAACAGGGCAACAGATACGCAGTATTTT
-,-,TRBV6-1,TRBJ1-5,CASSELGGGQPQHF,TGTGCCAGCAGTGAACTGGGGGGGGGCCAGCCCCAGCATTTT
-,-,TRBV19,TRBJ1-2,CASQRGQSYGYTF,TGTGCCAGCCAAAGGGGACAAAGCTATGGCTACACCTTC
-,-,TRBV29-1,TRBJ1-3,CSVGLDRGGNTIYF,TGCAGCGTTGGCCTGGACCGGGGGGGAAACACCATATATTTT
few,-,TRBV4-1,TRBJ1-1,CASSQDRVGTEAFF,TGCGCCAGCAGCCAAGATCGGGTGGGGACTGAAGCTTTCTTT
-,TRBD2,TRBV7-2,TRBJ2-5,CASSAMNLAVQETQYF,TGTGCCAGCAGCGCTATGAATCTAGCGGTCCAAGAGACCCAGTACTTC
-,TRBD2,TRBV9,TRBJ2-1,CASSDQSGGYNEQFF,TGTGCCAGCAGCGACCAAAGCGGGGGCTACAATGAGCAGTTCTTC
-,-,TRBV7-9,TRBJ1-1,CASSLTRDNTEAFF,TGTGCCAGCAGCTTAACCAGGGATAACACTGAAGCTTTCTTT
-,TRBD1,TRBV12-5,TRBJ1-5,CASGPGDRGDWRQPQHF,TGTGCTAGTGGTCCAGGGGACAGGGGAGATTGGCGACAGCCCCAGCATTTT
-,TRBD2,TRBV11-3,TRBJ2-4,CASAGDKNIQYF,TGTGCCAGCGCGGGGGACAAAAACATTCAGTACTTC
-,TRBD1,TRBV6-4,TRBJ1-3,CASSSWGQGDSGNTIYF,TGTGCCAGCAGCTCCTGGGGACAGGGGGACTCTGGAAACACCATATATTTT
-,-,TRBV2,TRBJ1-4,CASSEGGGEKLFF,TGTGCCAGCAGTGAAGGAGGGGGTGAAAAACTGTTTTTT
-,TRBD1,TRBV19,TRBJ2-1,CASRDRGPYNEQFF,TGTGCCAGCCGAGACAGGGGGCCATACAATGAGCAGTTCTTC
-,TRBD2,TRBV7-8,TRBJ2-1,CASSLGLAGGAYNEQFF,TGTGCCAGCAGCTTGGGACTAGCGGGGGGGGCCTACAATGAGCAGTTCTTC